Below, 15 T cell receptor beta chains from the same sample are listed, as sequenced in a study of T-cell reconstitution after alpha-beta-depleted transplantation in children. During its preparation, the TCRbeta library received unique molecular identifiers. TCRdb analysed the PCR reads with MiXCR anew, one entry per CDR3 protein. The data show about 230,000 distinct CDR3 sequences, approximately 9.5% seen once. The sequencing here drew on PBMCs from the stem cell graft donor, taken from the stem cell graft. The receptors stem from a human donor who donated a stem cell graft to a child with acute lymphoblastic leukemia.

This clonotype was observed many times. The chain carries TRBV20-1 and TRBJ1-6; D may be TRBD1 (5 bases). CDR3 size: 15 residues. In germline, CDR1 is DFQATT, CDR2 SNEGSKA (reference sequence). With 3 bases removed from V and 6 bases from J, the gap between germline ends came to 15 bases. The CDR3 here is CSARGGVGVNSPLHF. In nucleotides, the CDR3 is TGCAGTGCTAGGGGGGGGGTAGGCGTTAATTCACCCCTCCACTTT.

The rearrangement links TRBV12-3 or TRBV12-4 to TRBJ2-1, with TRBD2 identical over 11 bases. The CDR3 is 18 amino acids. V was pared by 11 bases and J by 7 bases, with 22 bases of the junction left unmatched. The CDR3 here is CALCLARTSGGSENEQFF. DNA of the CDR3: TGTGCCCTCTGTTTAGCGCGAACTAGCGGGGGTAGTGAGAATGAGCAGTTCTTC.

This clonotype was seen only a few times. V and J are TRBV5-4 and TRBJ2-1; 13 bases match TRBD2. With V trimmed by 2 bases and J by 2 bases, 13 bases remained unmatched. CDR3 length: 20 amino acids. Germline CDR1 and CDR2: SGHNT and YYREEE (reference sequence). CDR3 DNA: TGTGCCAGCAGCTTAATTACACTAGCGGGGGGGCTATACCCCTACAATGAGCAGTTCTTC. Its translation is CASSLITLAGGLYPYNEQFF.

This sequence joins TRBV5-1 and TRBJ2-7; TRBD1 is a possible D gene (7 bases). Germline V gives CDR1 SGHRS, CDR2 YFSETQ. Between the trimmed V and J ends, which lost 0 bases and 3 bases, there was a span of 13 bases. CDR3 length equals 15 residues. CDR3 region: CASSLDRGGYYEQYF. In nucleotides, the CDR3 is TGCGCCAGCAGCTTGGACAGGGGAGGATACTACGAGCAGTACTTC.

CDR3 sequence (DNA): TGTGCCAGCAGAAAGGTCTACTCTGGGGCCAACGTCCTGACTTTC. Translation gives CASRKVYSGANVLTF. The chain couples TRBV6-1 to TRBJ2-6, with unresolved D. The V and J ends lost 6 bases and 0 bases respectively, with 9 bases between them. Germline V lookup: CDR1 MNHNS, CDR2 SASEGT. The CDR3 is made up of 15 amino acids.

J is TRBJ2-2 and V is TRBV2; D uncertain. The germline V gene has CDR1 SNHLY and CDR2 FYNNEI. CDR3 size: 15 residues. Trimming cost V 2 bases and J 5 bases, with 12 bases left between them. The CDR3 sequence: CASSEYSLGTGELFF. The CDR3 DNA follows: TGTGCCAGCAGTGAATACAGCTTGGGGACCGGGGAGCTGTTTTTT.

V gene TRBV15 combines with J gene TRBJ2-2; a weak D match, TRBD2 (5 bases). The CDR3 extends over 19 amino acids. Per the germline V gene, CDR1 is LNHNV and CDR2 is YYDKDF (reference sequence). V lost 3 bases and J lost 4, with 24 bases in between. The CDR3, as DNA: TGTGCCACCAGCAGTGGCCTCACCTACCAGGAAGGAGGCACCGGGGAGCTGTTTTTT. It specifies CATSSGLTYQEGGTGELFF.

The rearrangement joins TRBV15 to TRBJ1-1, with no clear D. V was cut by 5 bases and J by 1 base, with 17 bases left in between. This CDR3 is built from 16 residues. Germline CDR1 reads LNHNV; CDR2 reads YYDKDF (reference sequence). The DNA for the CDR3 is TGTGCCACCAGCCCACGACGGGGTTGGGAGAACACTGAAGCTTTCTTT. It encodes CATSPRRGWENTEAFF. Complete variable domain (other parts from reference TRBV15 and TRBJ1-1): DAMVIQNPRYQVTQFGKPVTLSCSQTLNHNVMYWYQQKSSQAPKLLFHYYDKDFNNEADTPDNFQSRRPNTSFCFLDIRSPGLGDTAMYLCATSPRRGWENTEAFFGQGTRLTVV.

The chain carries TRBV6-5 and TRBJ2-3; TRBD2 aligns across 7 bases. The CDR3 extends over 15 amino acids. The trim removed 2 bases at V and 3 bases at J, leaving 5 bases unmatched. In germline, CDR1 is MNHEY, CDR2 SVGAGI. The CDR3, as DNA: TGTGCCAGCAGTTACACCAGGGAGGGTACAGATACGCAGTATTTT. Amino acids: CASSYTREGTDTQYF.

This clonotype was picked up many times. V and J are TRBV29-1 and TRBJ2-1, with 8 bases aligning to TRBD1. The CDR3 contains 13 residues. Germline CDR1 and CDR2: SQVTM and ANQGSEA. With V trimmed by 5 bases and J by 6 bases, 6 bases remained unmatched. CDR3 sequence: CSVPGQGGNEQFF. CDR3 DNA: TGCAGCGTTCCCGGACAGGGTGGCAATGAGCAGTTCTTC.

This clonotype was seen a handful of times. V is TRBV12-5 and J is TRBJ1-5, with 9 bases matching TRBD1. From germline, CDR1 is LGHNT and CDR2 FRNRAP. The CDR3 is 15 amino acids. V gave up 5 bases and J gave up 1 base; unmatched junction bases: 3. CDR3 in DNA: TGTGCTAGTGGTCCCGGACAGGGGAGCAATCAGCCCCAGCATTTT. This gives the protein CASGPGQGSNQPQHF.

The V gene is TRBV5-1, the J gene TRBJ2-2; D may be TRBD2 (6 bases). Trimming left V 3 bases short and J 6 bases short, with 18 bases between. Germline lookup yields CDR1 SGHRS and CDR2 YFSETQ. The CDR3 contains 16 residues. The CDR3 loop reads CASSSEAGLSAGELFF. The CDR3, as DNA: TGCGCCAGCAGCTCCGAGGCGGGGCTGTCAGCCGGGGAGCTGTTTTTT.

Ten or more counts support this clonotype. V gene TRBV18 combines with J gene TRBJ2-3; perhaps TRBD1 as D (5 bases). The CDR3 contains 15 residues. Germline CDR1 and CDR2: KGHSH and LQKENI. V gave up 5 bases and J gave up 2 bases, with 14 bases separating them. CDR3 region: CASSSQSQVTDTQYF. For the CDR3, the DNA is TGTGCCAGCTCATCGCAGTCACAGGTCACAGATACGCAGTATTTT.

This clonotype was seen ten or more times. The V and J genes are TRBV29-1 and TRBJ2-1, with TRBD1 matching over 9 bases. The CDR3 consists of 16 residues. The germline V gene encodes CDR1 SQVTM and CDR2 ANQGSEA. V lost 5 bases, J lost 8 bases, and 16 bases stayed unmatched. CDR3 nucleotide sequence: TGCAGCGTTCCGCGCCCAGGACAGGGGCCGGGGGATGAGCAGTTCTTC. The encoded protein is CSVPRPGQGPGDEQFF.

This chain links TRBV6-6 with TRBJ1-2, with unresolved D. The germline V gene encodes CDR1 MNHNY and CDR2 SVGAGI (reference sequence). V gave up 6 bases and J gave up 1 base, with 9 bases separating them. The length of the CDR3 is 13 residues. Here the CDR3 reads CASRAGSNYGYTF. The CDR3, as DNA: TGTGCCAGCAGGGCCGGGAGTAACTATGGCTACACCTTC.